This entry is about one T cell receptor beta chain. The entry originates in a study of blood T cell repertoires in COVID-19. On the study more broadly: Samples came from the United States, Italy and Spain, spanning acute and convalescent COVID-19. PBMCs, B-cell-depleted T cells, or T cells were the source of the cDNA or gDNA that made up the material.

V lost 3 bases and J lost 5; bases outside the gene matches: 16. Germline-derived CDR1 and CDR2 are SGHDN and FVKESK. The CDR3 has 17 amino acids. The protocol was immunoSEQ multiplex PCR, while the TCRdb copy is restricted to in-frame clones and leaves out a portion. The sample records approximately 99,000 clones, roughly 85% being singletons. The genes are TRBV14 and TRBJ2-7, with TRBD1 matching 7 bases. The source of this sequence is a human donor in a cohort sampled during active COVID-19. Source material: peripheral blood. The CDR3 loop is CASSHRLRQGIPHEQYF. The CDR3 DNA reads as TGTGCCAGCAGCCACCGACTGAGACAGGGAATTCCCCACGAGCAGTACTTC.